A selection of T cell receptor beta chains follows, all from one sample in a study of blood T cell repertoires in COVID-19. The method was immunoSEQ multiplex PCR; TCRdb's version includes in-frame clones alone and lacks a portion of them. The sample has roughly 110,000 clones, approximately 90% seen once; the top ten hold 6.8%. What was sequenced was peripheral blood. All receptors come from a man in his fifties or sixties with active or convalescent COVID-19. The CDR3 runs from the conserved cysteine through the conserved F or W. D genes are given only for firm matches. Part of the rows lack a size; the others show once, few, many or a class for expanded clones.

TRBD1 TRBJ1-1 NA TRBV2 TGTGCCAGCACCCAACAGGGGGGAGATACTGAAGCTTTCTTT CASTQQGGDTEAFF
TRBD2 TRBJ2-1 few TRBV7-4 TGTGCCAGCAGCTCCGTAGCGGGGACTTCCTACAATGAGCAGTTCTTC CASSSVAGTSYNEQFF
NA TRBJ1-1 few TRBV27 TGTGCCAGCAGTTTCACCGGCGGGGTCTCTGAAGCTTTCTTT CASSFTGGVSEAFF
NA TRBJ1-2 NA TRBV2 TGTGCCAGCAGTAATCAGGGTAACTATGGCTACACCTTC CASSNQGNYGYTF
NA TRBJ1-5 NA TRBV25-1 TGTGCCAGCAGTGAATCAGGGTCCAATCAGCCCCAGCATTTT CASSESGSNQPQHF
TRBD1 TRBJ2-5 NA TRBV23-1 TGCGCCAGCAGTCCCGCCCCGCGACAGGGAAAAGAGACCCAGTACTTC CASSPAPRQGKETQYF
TRBD1 TRBJ2-1 NA TRBV3-1/TRBV3-2 TGTGCCAGCAGCCAAAAGACAGGGTATGAGCAGTTCTTC CASSQKTGYEQFF
TRBD1 TRBJ1-6 few TRBV3-1/TRBV3-2 TGTGCCAGCAGCCAGTTCACAGGGGGTCCTTCACCCCTCCACTTT CASSQFTGGPSPLHF
NA TRBJ2-3 NA TRBV5-4 TGTGCCAGCAGCCCCTTTTCTAGCACAGATACGCAGTATTTT CASSPFSSTDTQYF
TRBD1 TRBJ2-7 NA TRBV7-9 TGTGCCAGCAGCTCCCCCCCCGGGACAGGCACCTACGAGCAGTACTTC CASSSPPGTGTYEQYF
TRBD1 TRBJ1-2 NA TRBV30 TGTGCCTGGATGGCAGGGGGCACGATTAACTATGGCTACACCTTC CAWMAGGTINYGYTF
TRBD1 TRBJ2-5 NA TRBV5-1 TGCGCCAGCAGCGCAACCTACAGGGGAGCAGAGACCCAGTACTTC CASSATYRGAETQYF
TRBD1 TRBJ1-4 NA TRBV6-6 TGTGCCAGCAGTCCCTCCCCTTACGAGGGGGCGAGGGAAAAACTGTTTTTT CASSPSPYEGAREKLFF
NA TRBJ1-4 NA TRBV5-6 TGTGCCAGCAGCCAGGGCTGGGGTGGCGAAAAACTGTTTTTT CASSQGWGGEKLFF
TRBD2 TRBJ2-5 NA TRBV7-9 TGTGCCAGCAGCTTCGGGACTGGGGGAGGGGAGACCCAGTACTTC CASSFGTGGGETQYF
NA TRBJ1-2 NA TRBV5-5 TGTGCCAGCAGCTTGGCGGGGAACGATGGCTACACCTTC CASSLAGNDGYTF
NA TRBJ2-7 NA TRBV15 TGTGCCACCCCCAGTCCTACAGGATACTCCTACGAGCAGTACTTC CATPSPTGYSYEQYF
NA TRBJ2-5 NA TRBV30 TGTGCCTGGAACCTACAGGGGGGGTCGGAGACCCAGTACTTC CAWNLQGGSETQYF
NA TRBJ2-3 NA TRBV6-5 TGTGCCAGCAGCCTAACAGGCGCCACAGATACGCAGTATTTT CASSLTGATDTQYF
TRBD1 TRBJ2-7 NA TRBV19 TGTGCCAGTAGTAGGACGGACAGGTCGGGCTACGAGCAGTACTTC CASSRTDRSGYEQYF
NA TRBJ1-2 NA TRBV6-5 TGTGCCAGCAGTTACGACAGCCCCGGGGGTGGCTACACCTTC CASSYDSPGGGYTF
NA TRBJ2-7 NA TRBV7-2 TGTGCCAGCAGCTACAGCGGAACCTCCTACGAGCAGTACTTC CASSYSGTSYEQYF
NA TRBJ2-7 NA TRBV28 TGTGCCAGCAAAAAAGGACAGACCTACGAGCAGTACTTC CASKKGQTYEQYF
NA TRBJ2-3 NA TRBV10-1 TGCGCCAGCAGTGAAGGCTACACCCGGGACACAGATACGCAGTATTTT CASSEGYTRDTDTQYF
TRBD1 TRBJ1-6 once TRBV28 TGTGCCAGCACCACCGGGACAGGGACTACACCCCTCCACTTT CASTTGTGTTPLHF
TRBD1 TRBJ1-5 once TRBV6-7 TGTGCCAGCAGCCCGGGGAGGGGACAGGGGAAAATCCAGCCCCAGCATTTT CASSPGRGQGKIQPQHF
TRBD1 TRBJ1-1 NA TRBV7-6 TGTGCCAGCAGCTTAAATGGGCAGGGGGGCACTGAAGCTTTCTTT CASSLNGQGGTEAFF
TRBD1 TRBJ2-5 NA TRBV20-1 TGCAGCCTTACAGGGGATAGGGGCCAGTACTTC CSLTGDRGQYF
NA TRBJ2-7 NA TRBV5-1 TGCGCCAGCAGCTTGGGAGGTCAGGGAACCTACGAGCAGTACTTC CASSLGGQGTYEQYF
NA TRBJ2-3 NA TRBV7-9 TGTGCCAGCAGCTTCCTAAATACGCAGTATTTT CASSFLNTQYF
TRBD2 TRBJ2-7 NA TRBV6-5 TGTGCCAGCAGTTTAAATGGCGGGAGTTACGAGCAGTACTTC CASSLNGGSYEQYF
TRBD1 TRBJ2-1 NA TRBV12-5 TGTGCTAGTGGTTTTGGGACAGCCTACAATGAGCAGTTCTTC CASGFGTAYNEQFF
TRBD1 TRBJ1-2 once TRBV5-1 TGCGCCAGCAGCTTCCCGGGACAGGGGGCGGCTGGCTACACCTTC CASSFPGQGAAGYTF
TRBD1 TRBJ1-4 NA TRBV27 TGTGCCAGCAGTTTACAGGGGGTGAATGAAAAACTGTTTTTT CASSLQGVNEKLFF
TRBD1 TRBJ1-5 NA TRBV4-1 TGCGCCAGCAGCCAAGCGAAGGGGGCGATTCAGCCCCAGCATTTT CASSQAKGAIQPQHF
NA TRBJ2-1 NA TRBV19 TGTGCCAGTAGTATGGTAGTTTACAATGAGCAGTTCTTC CASSMVVYNEQFF
NA TRBJ2-7 few TRBV10-2 TGCGCCAGCAGCCCCCCTTCAGGGAACCCATTCTACGAGCAGTACTTC CASSPPSGNPFYEQYF
TRBD1 TRBJ2-6 NA TRBV7-8 TGTGCCAGCAGCCCTAGGGGGCGTGGGGCCAACGTCCTGACTTTC CASSPRGRGANVLTF
TRBD2 TRBJ2-1 NA TRBV3-1/TRBV3-2 TGTGCCAGCAGCCGCTTAGCGGGGGTCAATGAGCAGTTCTTC CASSRLAGVNEQFF
NA TRBJ2-5 once TRBV7-2 TGTGCCAGCAGCTTATCAGCTGCCGCGGGGACCCAGTACTTC CASSLSAAAGTQYF
TRBD1 TRBJ2-7 NA TRBV6-5 TGTGCCAGCAGGCGGGACAGGGAAAGCTCCTACGAGCAGTACTTC CASRRDRESSYEQYF
NA TRBJ1-3 NA TRBV7-2 TGTGCCAGCAGCTTAATGGGGGGGGCCATGGGAAACACCATATATTTT CASSLMGGAMGNTIYF
NA TRBJ2-2 NA TRBV10-3 TGTGCCATCAGTGAGTCGGCCAGCGGAGACACGGGGGAGCTGTTTTTT CAISESASGDTGELFF
TRBD2 TRBJ2-3 NA TRBV2 TGTGCCAGCAATAGAGCGGGACGCACAGATACGCAGTATTTT CASNRAGRTDTQYF
TRBD1 TRBJ1-5 NA TRBV19 TGTGCCAGTAGTATCCGACAGGGGAACAATCAGCCCCAGCATTTT CASSIRQGNNQPQHF
NA TRBJ2-7 few TRBV7-6 TGTGCCAGCAGCCCCCGTCCCCTGGCACAGGGTGGGCACGAGCAGTACTTC CASSPRPLAQGGHEQYF
NA TRBJ2-1 NA TRBV7-9 TGTGCCAGCAGCTTTAGGGGCTCCTACAATGAGCAGTTCTTC CASSFRGSYNEQFF
NA TRBJ2-7 NA TRBV4-2 TGTGCCAGCAGCCAAGAGGAGGCTAGCGCTACCTACGAGCAGTACTTC CASSQEEASATYEQYF
NA TRBJ1-1 NA TRBV5-1 TGCGCCAGCAGCTCCACACCGGGATCCGGCACAGCTTTCTTT CASSSTPGSGTAFF
NA TRBJ1-5 few TRBV27 TGTGCCAGCAGTTTAAGTTTGGCAGGTGCTCAGCCCCAGCATTTT CASSLSLAGAQPQHF
TRBD2 TRBJ2-7 many TRBV5-5 TGTGCCAGCAGACCGGCGGGGGGGCGGAGAGAGCAGTACTTC CASRPAGGRREQYF
TRBD1 TRBJ2-1 once TRBV6-6 TGTGCCAGCAGTTACTCTCGGACAGGGGTCTACAATGAGCAGTTCTTC CASSYSRTGVYNEQFF
NA TRBJ2-5 once TRBV18 TGTGCCAGCTCAAATCCTATGGTCTGGGCTCAAGAGACCCAGTACTTC CASSNPMVWAQETQYF
NA TRBJ1-5 NA TRBV27 TGTGCCAGCAGTCGAGGCGCAAATCAGCCCCAGCATTTT CASSRGANQPQHF